The 8 T cell receptor beta chains in this list originate from one sample, sequenced in a study of T cell responses to AZD1222 COVID-19 vaccine. Profiling relied on immunoSEQ multiplex PCR, and the TCRdb table lists in-frame clones only, not all of them. This table has tens of thousands of clones, more than 75% appearing once. Material: peripheral blood, obtained on day 0 of AZD1222 vaccination. All receptors derive from an adult in good health.

Ten or more counts support this clone. The J gene is TRBJ1-5, the V gene TRBV2; TRBD1 aligns across 8 bases. Trimming cost V 6 bases and J 9 bases; bases outside gene matches: 4. From germline, CDR1 is SNHLY and CDR2 FYNNEI. The CDR3 sequence is 12 residues long. In DNA, the CDR3 is TGTGCCAGCAGAGGACAGGGATTGCCCCAGCATTTT. It specifies CASRGQGLPQHF.

This clone was seen once. The rearrangement uses TRBV11-2 and TRBJ2-2; no clear D. The CDR3 loop spans 16 amino acids. Germline values: CDR1 SGHAT, CDR2 FQNNGV. The ends were cut back, 1 base at V and 3 bases at J, with 12 bases in the middle. The CDR3 DNA sequence: TGTGCCAGCAGCTTAGGATCCAGGCAATACACCGGGGAGCTGTTTTTT. This sequence encodes CASSLGSRQYTGELFF.

The V call is TRBV10-3, the J call TRBJ2-5; D possibly matches TRBD1 or TRBD2 (5 bases each). The CDR3 sequence is 13 residues long. Trimming left V 10 bases short and J 1 base short, with 13 bases between. In germline, CDR1 is ENHRY, CDR2 SYGVKD. CDR3 DNA sequence: TGTGCCACCTGTGAGGGGACCCAAGAGACCCAGTACTTC. Translating it yields CATCEGTQETQYF.

The chain couples TRBV11-2 to TRBJ2-7; D gene ambiguous. The germline gives CDR1 SGHAT, CDR2 FQNNGV. This CDR3 is 12 amino acids long. Trimming stripped 5 bases from V and 3 bases from J, with 8 bases between. The CDR3: CASSTDGYEQYF. The CDR3 nucleotides read TGTGCCAGCAGCACGGACGGCTACGAGCAGTACTTC.

This chain links TRBV27 with TRBJ2-3; D remains unclear. V dropped 0 bases and J dropped 4 bases, with 8 bases sitting between them. CDR3 size: 14 residues. In germline, CDR1 is MNHEY, CDR2 SMNVEV (reference sequence). The CDR3: CASSLSSSADTQYF. In DNA, the CDR3 is TGTGCCAGCAGTTTATCGTCCAGCGCAGATACGCAGTATTTT.

The CDR3 sequence: CATLRDSMNTEAFF. The CDR3 bases are TGTGCCACTCTCCGGGACAGCATGAACACTGAAGCTTTCTTT. The chain is built from TRBV19 and TRBJ1-1; 7 positions match TRBD1. The CDR3 totals 14 residues. V dropped 10 bases and J dropped 0; count of bases not matched to a gene: 8. Germline V CDR1 and CDR2: LNHDA, SQIVND (reference sequence).

The chain is built from TRBV29-1 and TRBJ2-3; D gene ambiguous. The V end was cut by 6 bases, the J end by 3 bases, with 7 bases between. CDR3 length equals 11 residues. Germline loops: CDR1 SQVTM, CDR2 ANQGSEA. CDR3 in DNA: TGCAGCGTCTCCCCTACAGATACGCAGTATTTT. Residues: CSVSPTDTQYF.

The rearrangement links TRBV12-5 to TRBJ2-1; 10 bases are shared with TRBD2. The germline gives CDR1 LGHNT, CDR2 FRNRAP. This CDR3 is built from 13 residues. Trimming at V came to 4 bases and at J to 7 bases, leaving 1 base not matched to a gene. The CDR3 bases are TGTGCTAGTGGTTCGGGACTAGCGAATGAGCAGTTCTTC. Its translation is CASGSGLANEQFF.